This T cell receptor (beta chain) emerged from a study of tumor and adjacent non-tumor tissue in lung cancer. Study-level background: The patients, some ten men and 5 women, were roughly 30 to 76 with stage I to III disease. Regarding the study as a whole: Normal lung showed higher cumulative top 100 clone frequency than tumor. Higher tumor TCR diversity was associated with shorter survival.

The CDR3 length is 13 residues. V lost 5 bases, J lost 7 bases, and 5 bases stayed unmatched. This clonotype has a count of ten or more. Its antigen is as yet unknown. The template was RNA from unsorted bulk tissue. The library came from three nested PCR rounds adapted from ARM-PCR protocols. TCRdb re-called the multiplex PCR reads through MiXCR, storing one row per CDR3 protein. The sample includes 91,000 or so distinct CDR3 sequences, about 67% of them seen just once. Sequenced: lung tumor tissue. This clonotype was sampled from a man aged 55-75 years with non-small cell lung cancer. The gene calls are TRBV12-3 or TRBV12-4 and TRBJ1-2; 9 positions agree with TRBD1. CDR3 DNA sequence: TGTGCCAGCAGTCCGGGACAGGGATCTGGCTACACCTTC. It yields the protein CASSPGQGSGYTF.